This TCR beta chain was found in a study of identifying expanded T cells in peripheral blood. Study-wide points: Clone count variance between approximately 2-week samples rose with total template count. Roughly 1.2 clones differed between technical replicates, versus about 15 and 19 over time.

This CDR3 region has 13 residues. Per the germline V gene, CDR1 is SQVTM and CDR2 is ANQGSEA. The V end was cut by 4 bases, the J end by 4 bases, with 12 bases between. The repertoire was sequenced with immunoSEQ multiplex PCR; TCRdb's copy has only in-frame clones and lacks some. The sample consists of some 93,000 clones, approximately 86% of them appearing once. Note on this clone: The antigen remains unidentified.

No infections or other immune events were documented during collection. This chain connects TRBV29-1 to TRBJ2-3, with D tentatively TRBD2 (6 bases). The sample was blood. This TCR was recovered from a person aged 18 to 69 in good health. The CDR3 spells CSVGSSGADTQYF. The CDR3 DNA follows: TGCAGCGTTGGCTCTTCGGGAGCAGATACGCAGTATTTT.